This TCR beta chain was captured by sequencing in a study of cytomegalovirus exposure and HLA in healthy donors. Turning to the study itself: One earlier analysis, a look at approximately 180 million T cells, found some 100 million unique TCR beta sequences.

Both 60 Vbeta primers and 13 Jbeta primers went into the PCR. Assay used: immunoSEQ multiplex PCR; TCRdb lists only in-frame clones, some missing. The sample records 140,000 or so clones, 75% to 80% being singletons. The CDR3 has 14 amino acids. Germline values: CDR1 ENHRY, CDR2 SYGVKD. Trimming left V 10 bases short and J 1 base short, with 15 bases between. Study-level findings and limits: Researchers reported in a later analysis that a missense DCLRE1C variant was tied to TCR beta V- and J-gene trimming. Several of the most significant clusters were apparently associated with common viral pathogens in a later analysis. Earlier findings revealed that most TCR beta V segments proved productive either about 87% or about 30% of the time.

Concerning this clone itself: Its target is unknown.

The chain uses TRBV10-3 and TRBJ2-3, with a tentative D call TRBD2 (5 bases). Sequencing was done on a sample of PBMCs. The clonotype was recovered from a woman aged 18-30 years in good health and CMV-seropositive. CDR3 sequence: CATKLTGGTDTQYF. CDR3 DNA sequence: TGTGCCACCAAACTCACCGGGGGCACAGATACGCAGTATTTT.